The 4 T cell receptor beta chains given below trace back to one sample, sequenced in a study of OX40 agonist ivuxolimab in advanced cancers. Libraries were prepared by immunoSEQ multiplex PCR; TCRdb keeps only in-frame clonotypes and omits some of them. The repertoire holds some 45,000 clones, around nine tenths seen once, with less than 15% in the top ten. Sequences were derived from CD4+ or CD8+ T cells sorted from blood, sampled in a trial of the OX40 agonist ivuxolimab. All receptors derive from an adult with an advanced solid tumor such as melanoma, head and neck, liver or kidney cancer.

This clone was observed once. CDR3 sequence: CASSPTGRGREQFF. The CDR3 DNA is TGTGCCAGCAGCCCCACCGGTCGGGGGCGGGAGCAGTTCTTC. The chain is built from TRBV13 and TRBJ2-1; D tentatively reads TRBD1 or TRBD2 (6 bases each). Germline CDR1 and CDR2: PRHDT and FYEKMQ (reference sequence). The CDR3 loop spans 14 amino acids. V was pared by 5 bases and J by 10 bases, with 18 bases between. Filled out from reference TRBV13 and TRBJ2-1, the complete variable domain reads AAGVIQSPRHLIKEKRETATLKCYPIPRHDTVYWYQQGPGQDPQFLISFYEKMQSDKGSIPDRFSAQQFSDYHSELNMSSLELGDSALYFCASSPTGRGREQFFGPGTRLTVL.

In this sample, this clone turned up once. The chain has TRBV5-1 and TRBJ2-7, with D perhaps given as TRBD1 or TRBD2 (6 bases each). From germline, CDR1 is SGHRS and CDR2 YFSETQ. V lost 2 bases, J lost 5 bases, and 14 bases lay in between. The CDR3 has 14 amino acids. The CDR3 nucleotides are TGCGCCAGCAGCTTCAGGGGAGGCATGAACGAGCAGTACTTC. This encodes CASSFRGGMNEQYF.

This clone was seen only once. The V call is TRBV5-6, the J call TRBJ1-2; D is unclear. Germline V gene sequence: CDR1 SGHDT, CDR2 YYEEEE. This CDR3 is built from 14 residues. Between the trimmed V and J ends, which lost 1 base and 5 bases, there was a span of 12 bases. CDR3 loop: CASSLNVPAYGYTF. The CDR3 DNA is TGTGCCAGCAGCTTGAACGTCCCGGCGTATGGCTACACCTTC. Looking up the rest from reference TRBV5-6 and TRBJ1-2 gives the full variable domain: DAGVTQSPTHLIKTRGQQVTLRCSPKSGHDTVSWYQQALGQGPQFIFQYYEEEERQRGNFPDRFSGHQFPNYSSELNVNALLLGDSALYLCASSLNVPAYGYTFGSGTRLTVV.

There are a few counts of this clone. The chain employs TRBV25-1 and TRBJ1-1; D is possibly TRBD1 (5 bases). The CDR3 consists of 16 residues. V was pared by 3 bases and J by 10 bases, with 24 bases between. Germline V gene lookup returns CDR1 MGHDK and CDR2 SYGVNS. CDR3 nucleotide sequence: TGTGCCAGCAGTGAGAATCCCGGGACCTCAACACGGGGAGCTTTCTTT. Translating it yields CASSENPGTSTRGAFF. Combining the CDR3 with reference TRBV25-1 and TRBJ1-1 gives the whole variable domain EADIYQTPRYLVIGTGKKITLECSQTMGHDKMYWYQQDPGMELHLIHYSYGVNSTEKGDLSSESTVSRIRTEHFPLTLESARPSHTSQYLCASSENPGTSTRGAFFGQGTRLTVV.